These T cell receptor beta chains were read from a single sample in a study of OX40 agonist ivuxolimab in advanced cancers. Sequenced by immunoSEQ multiplex PCR; TCRdb stores in-frame clones only, minus some. The table lists roughly 100,000 clones, around 82% of them singletons. Specimen: CD4+ or CD8+ T cells sorted from blood, collected in a trial of the OX40 agonist ivuxolimab. These receptors came from an adult with an advanced solid tumor such as melanoma, head and neck, liver or kidney cancer. Each CDR3 is given with its conserved first and last residue. D genes are given only for firm matches. Expanded clones are given a class, and other clones once, few, many or no size at all.

D	size	length	V	J	CDR3	DNA
.	.	16	TRBV19	TRBJ2-7	CASSPPDQHPSYEQYF	TGTGCCAGTAGTCCCCCAGACCAACACCCCTCCTACGAGCAGTACTTC
TRBD2	.	17	TRBV9	TRBJ2-1	CASSVGIWTSGSAEQFF	TGTGCCAGCAGCGTAGGTATCTGGACTAGCGGGAGTGCTGAGCAGTTCTTC
TRBD1	.	17	TRBV9	TRBJ1-4	CASSVAGGQGANEKLFF	TGTGCCAGCAGCGTAGCTGGTGGACAGGGGGCAAATGAAAAACTGTTTTTT
.	.	15	TRBV30	TRBJ1-3	CAWSGGLNRGNTIYF	TGTGCCTGGAGTGGCGGCCTTAACCGTGGAAACACCATATATTTT
.	.	14	TRBV5-1	TRBJ2-3	CASSPRIGVDTQYF	TGCGCCAGCAGCCCTCGGATCGGCGTAGATACGCAGTATTTT
.	.	16	TRBV5-4	TRBJ2-2	CASSLDAQGNTGELFF	TGTGCCAGCAGCTTGGATGCACAGGGAAACACCGGGGAGCTGTTTTTT
.	.	15	TRBV19	TRBJ1-5	CASRSGAMGNQPQHF	TGTGCCAGTAGGTCGGGGGCAATGGGCAATCAGCCCCAGCATTTT
.	.	11	TRBV25-1	TRBJ2-1	CASGIDTEQFF	TGTGCCAGCGGAATAGACACTGAGCAGTTCTTC
.	.	18	TRBV12-1	TRBJ2-3	CASSLIYRDRGLADTQYF	TGTGCCAGCAGCTTGATTTACCGGGACAGGGGGTTGGCAGATACGCAGTATTTT
TRBD1	.	16	TRBV5-4	TRBJ2-7	CASSPGQGRTVYEQYF	TGTGCCAGCAGCCCCGGACAGGGAAGAACTGTCTACGAGCAGTACTTC
TRBD2	.	14	TRBV7-9	TRBJ2-5	CASSNRGGEETQYF	TGTGCCAGCAGCAATCGGGGGGGCGAGGAGACCCAGTACTTC
TRBD1	.	17	TRBV15	TRBJ2-5	CATSRGVGQGSRETQYF	TGTGCCACCAGCAGAGGAGTGGGACAGGGGTCACGGGAGACCCAGTACTTC
TRBD1	.	14	TRBV6-5	TRBJ1-2	CASSPRTGGYGYTF	TGTGCCAGCAGTCCGCGGACAGGGGGCTATGGCTACACCTTC
.	.	11	TRBV29-1	TRBJ1-2	CSAGANYGYTF	TGCAGCGCAGGAGCTAACTATGGCTACACCTTC
.	.	11	TRBV30	TRBJ2-1	CAWASYNEQFF	TGTGCCTGGGCTTCCTATAATGAGCAGTTCTTC
.	.	20	TRBV19	TRBJ1-5	CASKRVLQGPMKNSNQPQHF	TGTGCCAGTAAAAGGGTTCTACAGGGCCCTATGAAGAATAGCAATCAGCCCCAGCATTTT
.	.	14	TRBV5-4	TRBJ1-1	CASSLGGLNTEAFF	TGTGCCAGCAGCTTGGGGGGACTGAACACTGAAGCTTTCTTT
.	.	17	TRBV19	TRBJ1-5	CASSGGDAGATGQPQHF	TGTGCCAGTAGTGGAGGAGACGCGGGGGCAACAGGTCAGCCCCAGCATTTT
.	.	16	TRBV6-5	TRBJ2-3	CASSYSSGASTDTQYF	TGTGCCAGCAGTTACTCGAGTGGGGCTAGCACAGATACGCAGTATTTT
TRBD1	.	14	TRBV7-2	TRBJ1-4	CASSFDRGDEKLFF	TGTGCCAGCAGCTTTGACAGGGGGGATGAAAAACTGTTTTTT
TRBD1	.	15	TRBV7-9	TRBJ2-1	CASSSTGQVIIEQFF	TGTGCCAGCAGCTCAACGGGACAGGTGATAATTGAGCAGTTCTTC
.	.	13	TRBV6-5	TRBJ2-2	CASSYSGTGELFF	TGTGCCAGCAGTTATTCCGGCACCGGGGAGCTGTTTTTT
TRBD1	medium-sized	18	TRBV4-3	TRBJ1-2	CASSRQRTGTGYVYGYTF	TGCGCCAGCAGCCGCCAAAGGACCGGGACAGGGTATGTCTATGGCTACACCTTC
.	.	13	TRBV7-3	TRBJ1-2	CASSLFPGDGYTF	TGTGCCAGCAGCTTATTTCCAGGGGATGGCTACACCTTC
.	.	15	TRBV16	TRBJ1-5	CASSQDEAGSQPQHF	TGTGCCAGCAGCCAAGATGAGGCAGGAAGCCAGCCCCAGCATTTT
TRBD1	once	15	TRBV9	TRBJ1-2	CASSAGQGPNYGYTF	TGTGCCAGCAGCGCCGGACAGGGCCCTAACTATGGCTACACCTTC
.	.	14	TRBV5-1	TRBJ2-3	CASFEVGSTDTQYF	TGCGCCAGCTTTGAGGTGGGGAGCACAGATACGCAGTATTTT
TRBD1	.	14	TRBV5-1	TRBJ2-3	CASSSRDREDGQYF	TGCGCCAGCAGCTCCCGGGACAGGGAAGATGGGCAGTATTTT
TRBD2	.	16	TRBV5-6	TRBJ2-2	CASSSSGSVRTGELFF	TGTGCCAGCAGCTCTAGCGGGAGTGTGCGTACCGGGGAGCTGTTTTTT
.	few	12	TRBV30	TRBJ2-3	CAWSLSPDTQYF	TGTGCCTGGAGTTTATCCCCAGATACGCAGTATTTT
TRBD2	.	17	TRBV9	TRBJ2-1	CASSPGLAGGGVDEQFF	TGTGCCAGCAGCCCCGGACTAGCGGGAGGCGGGGTTGATGAGCAGTTCTTC
.	.	13	TRBV30	TRBJ2-7	CAWSVTGAYEQYF	TGTGCCTGGAGTGTAACAGGAGCCTACGAGCAGTACTTC
TRBD1	.	12	TRBV10-2	TRBJ2-7	CAIARTGYEQYF	TGCGCCATCGCCCGGACAGGCTACGAGCAGTACTTC
TRBD2	.	15	TRBV28	TRBJ2-1	CASKTRDYRNGEQFF	TGTGCCAGCAAAACTCGGGACTATCGAAATGGGGAGCAGTTCTTC
.	.	15	TRBV9	TRBJ2-1	CASSVAGVHYNEQFF	TGTGCCAGCAGCGTAGCGGGAGTTCACTACAATGAGCAGTTCTTC
.	once	14	TRBV14	TRBJ2-7	CASSHFPASDEQYF	TGTGCCAGCAGCCACTTTCCTGCTTCGGACGAGCAGTACTTC
TRBD1	.	13	TRBV7-2	TRBJ1-1	CASSPGTVTEAFF	TGTGCCAGCAGCCCAGGGACAGTCACTGAAGCTTTCTTT
.	.	15	TRBV6-1	TRBJ2-1	CASFSPGSSYNEQFF	TGTGCCAGTTTCTCCCCAGGGAGCTCCTACAATGAGCAGTTCTTC
TRBD1	.	15	TRBV27	TRBJ2-7	CASSEGTGASYEQYF	TGTGCCAGCAGTGAAGGGACAGGGGCATCCTACGAGCAGTACTTC
.	few	12	TRBV6-6	TRBJ2-7	CASSSHSYEQYF	TGTGCCAGCAGTTCCCACTCCTACGAGCAGTACTTC
TRBD2	.	14	TRBV10-2	TRBJ2-7	CASSPRDYAYEQYF	TGCGCCAGCAGCCCCCGGGACTACGCATACGAGCAGTACTTC
.	.	10	TRBV10-2	TRBJ2-1	CASSNDEQFF	TGCGCCAGCAGTAACGATGAGCAGTTCTTC
TRBD2	.	13	TRBV28	TRBJ2-5	CASTPGGGETQYF	TGTGCCAGCACCCCGGGGGGGGGAGAGACCCAGTACTTC
.	few	16	TRBV6-5	TRBJ2-1	CASSYSTGGIYNEQFF	TGTGCCAGCAGTTACTCGACCGGAGGTATATACAATGAGCAGTTCTTC